Each of the 30 T cell receptor beta chains below was sequenced from the same sample in a study of CD8+ T cells in alopecia areata. cDNA prepared by RNA extraction and subsequent reverse transcription served as the template for sequencing. Using immunoSEQ multiplex PCR, the repertoire was profiled, and TCRdb retains in-frame clones only, with some absent. The sample records about 180,000 clones, more than 60% being singletons. The specimen was CD4+ T cells sorted from blood, collected at week 0. The receptors derive from a human donor with alopecia areata.

This clone was observed a few times. The chain has TRBV7-7 and TRBJ1-2; 7 bases fit TRBD1. The germline V gene encodes CDR1 SSHAT and CDR2 FNYEAQ (reference sequence). The trim removed 3 bases at V and 6 bases at J, leaving 4 bases unmatched. The CDR3 is 13 amino acids. Here the CDR3 reads CASSLTGRDGYTF. The CDR3 DNA reads as TGTGCCAGCAGCTTGACAGGGAGGGATGGCTACACCTTC.

V gene TRBV15 combines with J gene TRBJ2-5; D remains unclear. CDR3 length equals 15 residues. V was shortened by 1 base and J by 4 bases, with 13 bases between the two germline ends. Germline CDR1 reads LNHNV; CDR2 reads YYDKDF (reference sequence). Here the CDR3 reads CATSRAPLGRETQYF. Written as DNA, the CDR3 is TGTGCCACCAGCAGAGCCCCCTTAGGGCGAGAGACCCAGTACTTC. The full variable domain, in which reference TRBV15 and TRBJ2-5 provide the parts outside the CDR3, is DAMVIQNPRYQVTQFGKPVTLSCSQTLNHNVMYWYQQKSSQAPKLLFHYYDKDFNNEADTPDNFQSRRPNTSFCFLDIRSPGLGDTAMYLCATSRAPLGRETQYFGPGTRLLVL.

This chain joins TRBV7-2 and TRBJ1-6, with D maybe TRBD1 (6 bases). V lost 5 bases, J lost 1 base, and 9 bases lay in between. In germline, CDR1 is SGHTA, CDR2 FQGNSA. The CDR3 is made up of 15 amino acids. This chain's CDR3 is CASSRGGSYNSPLHF. The CDR3 DNA follows: TGTGCCAGCAGCCGAGGGGGGTCCTATAATTCACCCCTCCACTTT.

This chain joins TRBV27 and TRBJ1-1; D gene ambiguous. Germline V CDR1 and CDR2: MNHEY, SMNVEV (reference sequence). The length of the CDR3 is 12 residues. V was trimmed by 5 bases and J by 5 bases, leaving 9 bases between them. This chain's CDR3 is CASSNLFTEAFF. In DNA, the CDR3 is TGTGCCAGCAGTAACCTATTTACTGAAGCTTTCTTT.

This sequence joins TRBV18 and TRBJ2-1, with 11 bases that match TRBD2. Germline CDR1 KGHSH, CDR2 LQKENI. Unmatched junction bases numbered 5, after V lost 3 bases and J lost 4 bases. This CDR3 has 16 residues. This chain's CDR3 is CASSPPSSGGYNEQFF. In nucleotides, the CDR3 is TGTGCCAGCTCACCGCCATCTAGCGGGGGGTACAATGAGCAGTTCTTC.

V usage is TRBV29-1 and J usage is TRBJ2-1, with 7 bases matching TRBD1. The CDR3 totals 13 residues. CDR1 and CDR2 (germline): SQVTM, ANQGSEA. V lost 5 bases, J lost 1 base, and 2 bases stayed unmatched. CDR3 residues: CSVRDSSYNEQFF. CDR3 DNA sequence: TGCAGCGTTAGGGACAGTTCCTACAATGAGCAGTTCTTC.

The DNA for the CDR3 is TGCGCCAGCAGCTTGGCAGGCTATGGCTACACCTTC. Protein: CASSLAGYGYTF. J is TRBJ1-2 and V is TRBV5-1; D is uncertain. Germline loops: CDR1 SGHRS, CDR2 YFSETQ. The length of the CDR3 is 12 residues. V lost 0 bases, J lost 4 bases, and 4 bases lay in between.

The gene calls are TRBV29-1 and TRBJ1-2; D gene unclear. With 4 bases removed from V and 4 bases from J, the gap between germline ends came to 7 bases. The CDR3 contains 11 residues. Looked up from germline, CDR1 is SQVTM and CDR2 is ANQGSEA. The CDR3 nucleotides are TGCAGCGTTGGGGAAGGCTATGGCTACACCTTC. This encodes CSVGEGYGYTF.

V gene TRBV7-3 combines with J gene TRBJ2-7, with D perhaps TRBD2 (6 bases). CDR3 length equals 13 residues. Germline V lookup: CDR1 SGHTA, CDR2 FQGTGA. V lost 5 bases, J lost 5 bases, and 13 bases lay in between. This CDR3 is CASSTGAGDEQYF. The CDR3 coding sequence is TGTGCCAGCAGCACGGGAGCTGGGGACGAGCAGTACTTC.

This clone was counted only a few times. The V call is TRBV29-1, the J call TRBJ1-5; D may be TRBD1 (6 bases). From germline, CDR1 is SQVTM and CDR2 ANQGSEA. This CDR3 is 13 amino acids long. Trimming took off 6 bases at V and 4 bases at J, with 13 bases between the two ends. The CDR3 bases are TGCAGCGTCGCAGGGGAACAGAATCAGCCCCAGCATTTT. This sequence encodes CSVAGEQNQPQHF.

The chain joins TRBV7-2 to TRBJ1-1; TRBD1 matches 7 bases. The V and J ends lost 5 bases and 3 bases, in that order; junction bases with no gene match: 6. CDR3 length: 14 amino acids. CDR1 is SGHTA and CDR2 is FQGNSA in the germline V gene. CDR3 residues: CASSRLRGDTEAFF. CDR3 DNA sequence: TGTGCCAGCAGCCGACTCAGGGGGGACACTGAAGCTTTCTTT.

The chain joins TRBV20-1 to TRBJ2-5; 7 positions match TRBD1. The CDR3 runs 11 residues. CDR1 and CDR2 (germline): DFQATT, SNEGSKA (reference sequence). In DNA, the CDR3 is TGCAGCACAGGGGACGAGGAGACCCAGTACTTC. Translation: CSTGDEETQYF.

The chain employs TRBV4-3 and TRBJ2-2; D might be TRBD1 or TRBD2, each matching 5 bases. Germline V lookup: CDR1 LGHNA, CDR2 YSLEER. The CDR3 extends over 19 amino acids. Trimming pared 0 bases from V and 3 bases from J, leaving 20 bases between. CDR3: CASSQDYWQGSVDTGELFF. Written as DNA, the CDR3 is TGCGCCAGCAGCCAAGATTACTGGCAGGGTAGCGTCGACACCGGGGAGCTGTTTTTT.

J is TRBJ2-3 and V is TRBV4-3; D is tentatively TRBD1 or TRBD2 (5 bases each). Germline V CDR1 and CDR2: LGHNA, YSLEER. Trimming cost V 1 base and J 1 base, with 9 bases left between them. The CDR3 loop spans 15 amino acids. The CDR3 DNA reads as TGCGCCAGCAGCCAAGCGTCGGGGCGCACAGATACGCAGTATTTT. This codes for CASSQASGRTDTQYF.

The CDR3 sequence is CASSHGPAGGLNEQFF. DNA for the CDR3: TGTGCCAGCAGCCACGGTCCGGCGGGGGGGCTGAATGAGCAGTTCTTC. The chain carries TRBV4-2 and TRBJ2-1; 9 bases match TRBD2. V gave up 3 bases and J gave up 7 bases; unmatched junction bases: 10. The CDR3 is 16 amino acids. CDR1 is LGHNA, CDR2 YNFKEQ, per germline.

Concerning this clone: This sample includes further DNA sequences coding for the same CDR3. The chain recombines TRBV29-1 with TRBJ2-3; no definite D call. The CDR3 spans 13 residues. The V and J ends lost 4 bases and 2 bases respectively, with 10 bases between them. Germline CDR1 and CDR2: SQVTM and ANQGSEA. CDR3 DNA sequence: TGCAGCGTTGGCCAGGTACTCACAGATACGCAGTATTTT. Translated: CSVGQVLTDTQYF.

V usage is TRBV30 and J usage is TRBJ2-3; TRBD2 agrees at 16 bases. The junction had 9 bases not matched to a gene; V was cut back by 2 bases and J by 4 bases. CDR1 and CDR2 from the germline V gene are GTSNPN and SVGIG (reference sequence). There are 18 residues in the CDR3. DNA of the CDR3: TGTGCCTGGAGTCGAGGGACTAGCGGGGGGGCCAGGGCAGATACGCAGTATTTT. Translated, it gives CAWSRGTSGGARADTQYF. The full variable domain, completed using reference TRBV30 and TRBJ2-3, is SQTIHQWPATLVQPVGSPLSLECTVEGTSNPNLYWYRQAAGRGLQLLFYSVGIGQISSEVPQNLSASRPQDRQFILSSKKLLLSDSGFYLCAWSRGTSGGARADTQYFGPGTRLTVL.

The V gene is TRBV15, the J gene TRBJ1-1, with D unclear. CDR3 size: 16 residues. Germline CDR1 and CDR2: LNHNV and YYDKDF (reference sequence). Trimming cost V 3 bases and J 1 base, with 15 bases left between them. This CDR3 reads CATSRRSGVGNTEAFF. The CDR3 DNA reads as TGTGCCACCAGCAGGAGGTCTGGGGTGGGGAACACTGAAGCTTTCTTT.

This clone showed up just a few times. V and J are TRBV29-1 and TRBJ2-1; D is unclear. The CDR3 is made up of 13 amino acids. Trimming stripped 5 bases from V and 4 bases from J, with 12 bases between. The V gene's germline CDR1 is SQVTM and CDR2 ANQGSEA. The CDR3 bases are TGCAGCGTTCGCACCCCACGGTACAATGAGCAGTTCTTC. Amino acid sequence: CSVRTPRYNEQFF.

V usage is TRBV14 and J usage is TRBJ2-3; D possibly uses TRBD1 or TRBD2 (5 bases each). In germline, CDR1 is SGHDN, CDR2 FVKESK. The CDR3 totals 14 residues. With 6 bases removed from V and 2 bases from J, the gap between germline ends came to 12 bases. The CDR3 region has the DNA TGTGCCAGCAGACATGGGACCGTCACAGATACGCAGTATTTT. Its translation: CASRHGTVTDTQYF.

At least ten counts were recorded for this clone. This chain connects TRBV7-9 to TRBJ2-4; the match to TRBD1 covers 10 bases. In germline, CDR1 is SEHNR, CDR2 FQNEAQ (reference sequence). The CDR3 consists of 16 residues. V lost 1 base and J lost 0; bases outside the gene matches: 0. The CDR3 protein is CASSLGDRGAKNIQYF. Written as DNA, the CDR3 is TGTGCCAGCAGCTTAGGGGACAGGGGAGCCAAAAACATTCAGTACTTC.

The gene calls are TRBV29-1 and TRBJ1-1, with 7 bases fitting TRBD1. V was clipped by 4 bases and J by 3 bases; unmatched bases: 11. This CDR3 is built from 15 residues. Germline CDR1 SQVTM, CDR2 ANQGSEA. The CDR3 coding sequence is TGCAGCGTTGGATACACAGGGGAGTTGGACACTGAAGCTTTCTTT. This sequence encodes CSVGYTGELDTEAFF.

J is TRBJ2-7 and V is TRBV7-2; maybe TRBD2 (7 bases). This CDR3 spans 15 amino acids. The ends were cut back, 5 bases at V and 0 bases at J, with 14 bases in the middle. Germline V lookup: CDR1 SGHTA, CDR2 FQGNSA. Here the CDR3 DNA reads TGTGCCAGCAGCCAAGCCGGGGGGCTCTCCTACGAGCAGTACTTC. Its protein product is CASSQAGGLSYEQYF.

In this sample, this clone turned up many times. V gene TRBV14 combines with J gene TRBJ1-4; D perhaps matches TRBD1 (5 bases). This CDR3 is built from 14 residues. V dropped 4 bases and J dropped 5 bases, with 11 bases sitting between them. Germline loops: CDR1 SGHDN, CDR2 FVKESK. The CDR3 coding sequence is TGTGCCAGCAGCCGGGGCAGACAAAATGAAAAACTGTTTTTT. Its translation is CASSRGRQNEKLFF.

This clone turned up a few times. The chain links TRBV21-1 to TRBJ1-2. TRBV21-1 has pseudogene status. The CDR3 loop spans 15 amino acids. The CDR3 sequence is CASSSRDKLLYGYTF. In DNA form, the CDR3 reads TGTGCCAGCAGCTCGCGGGACAAACTCCTTTATGGCTACACCTTC.

This clone turned up a few times. The chain links TRBV29-1 to TRBJ1-3; D is perhaps TRBD1 (6 bases). Germline CDR1 SQVTM, CDR2 ANQGSEA. Trimming stripped 3 bases from V and 0 bases from J, with 9 bases between. The CDR3 loop spans 14 amino acids. Here the CDR3 DNA reads TGCAGCGTTGAGGGGGCGTCCTCTGGAAACACCATATATTTT. Translating gives CSVEGASSGNTIYF.

This chain uses TRBV29-1 with TRBJ2-3; TRBD1 matches at 7 bases. CDR3 length: 13 amino acids. The V and J ends lost 7 bases and 2 bases, in that order; junction bases with no gene match: 6. The germline V gene has CDR1 SQVTM and CDR2 ANQGSEA. This CDR3 reads CSAGTVLTDTQYF. The CDR3 DNA reads as TGCAGCGCCGGGACAGTTCTCACAGATACGCAGTATTTT.

This clone was observed a few times. The chain is built from TRBV18 and TRBJ1-5; D gene unclear. This CDR3 is built from 13 residues. The germline V gene encodes CDR1 KGHSH and CDR2 LQKENI. Trimming left V 5 bases short and J 5 bases short, with 10 bases between. The CDR3, as DNA: TGTGCCAGCTCAGCTGGCGGGGATCAGCCCCAGCATTTT. Translation: CASSAGGDQPQHF.

The chain links TRBV5-1 to TRBJ2-1, with D possibly being TRBD1 (6 bases). The germline CDR1 and CDR2 sequences are SGHRS and YFSETQ. The CDR3 is 18 amino acids. The V and J ends lost 4 bases and 4 bases respectively, with 24 bases between them. CDR3 sequence: CASSTPRSPGVVYNEQFF. The CDR3 DNA follows: TGCGCCAGCAGCACCCCCCGCTCGCCAGGGGTCGTATACAATGAGCAGTTCTTC.

The chain couples TRBV27 to TRBJ1-6; D not certain. CDR1 MNHEY and CDR2 SMNVEV come from the germline V gene (reference sequence). There are 13 residues in the CDR3. V was clipped by 2 bases and J by 3 bases, with 2 bases between them. In DNA form, the CDR3 reads TGTGCCAGCAGTTTAGTCTATAATTCACCCCTCCACTTT. The encoded protein is CASSLVYNSPLHF.